A single sample gave rise to the 24 T cell receptor beta chains below, sequenced in a study of cytomegalovirus exposure and HLA in healthy donors. Vbeta (60) and Jbeta (13) primers were used in the PCR. Clones were read by immunoSEQ multiplex PCR, and TCRdb kept only the in-frame ones, dropping some. The data contain some 140,000 clones, around three quarters of them seen just once; the ten biggest clones take up 2.5% to 3.5%. The specimen sequenced was PBMCs. Source of these receptors: a man aged 40-49 years in good health and CMV-seronegative.

This clone was counted only a few times. The rearrangement links TRBV5-4 to TRBJ1-4; 10 bases agree with TRBD1. Unmatched junction bases numbered 9, after V lost 4 bases and J lost 0 bases. CDR1 and CDR2 (germline): SGHNT, YYREEE (reference sequence). CDR3 length equals 18 residues. Written as DNA, the CDR3 is TGTGCCAGCAGCCCAGGGACAGGGGCGAGCGCAACTAATGAAAAACTGTTTTTT. This gives the protein CASSPGTGASATNEKLFF. Looking up the rest from reference TRBV5-4 and TRBJ1-4 gives the full variable domain: ETGVTQSPTHLIKTRGQQVTLRCSSQSGHNTVSWYQQALGQGPQFIFQYYREEENGRGNFPPRFSGLQFPNYSSELNVNALELDDSALYLCASSPGTGASATNEKLFFGSGTQLSVL.

This clone was seen more than once but under ten times. The chain recombines TRBV9 with TRBJ2-4; 7 bases are shared with TRBD1. CDR1 and CDR2 (germline): SGDLS, YYNGEE. Trimming removed 3 bases from V and 7 bases from J; junction bases left unmatched: 4. The CDR3 consists of 13 residues. The CDR3 bases are TGTGCCAGCAGCGCAACGACAGGGAACATTCAGTACTTC. Translating gives CASSATTGNIQYF.

The chain links TRBV29-1 to TRBJ2-7; weak D call: TRBD2 (5 bases). The germline V and J ends were trimmed by 4 bases and 7 bases, with 17 bases remaining between them. The CDR3 spans 13 residues. CDR1 is SQVTM, CDR2 ANQGSEA, per germline. The CDR3 DNA reads TGCAGCGTTGTGTGGCCAGGCCCGGGGGAGCAGTACTTC. Amino acid sequence: CSVVWPGPGEQYF.

The chain is built from TRBV4-3 and TRBJ2-5, with TRBD2 identical over 11 bases. The CDR3 has 15 residues. V was clipped by 2 bases and J by 5 bases; unmatched bases: 4. Germline CDR1 and CDR2: LGHNA and YSLEER. DNA of the CDR3: TGCGCCAGCAGCCAACTTAGCGGGGGGGGCGAGACCCAGTACTTC. It encodes CASSQLSGGGETQYF.

The chain recombines TRBV20-1 with TRBJ2-5; maybe TRBD2 (6 bases). Looked up from germline, CDR1 is DFQATT and CDR2 is SNEGSKA (reference sequence). The CDR3 spans 10 residues. Trimming stripped 7 bases from V and 5 bases from J, with 8 bases between. CDR3 bases: TGCAGTGGGAGGGTGGAGACCCAGTACTTC. It encodes CSGRVETQYF.

CDR3 region: CASSSTTQGRINYGYTF. The DNA for the CDR3 is TGTGCCAGCAGCTCCACAACACAGGGCAGGATTAACTATGGCTACACCTTC. The J gene is TRBJ1-2, the V gene TRBV7-6, with a tentative D call TRBD1 (6 bases). With 4 bases removed from V and 1 base from J, the gap between germline ends came to 19 bases. Germline CDR1 reads SGHVS; CDR2 reads FNYEAQ. The CDR3 is 17 amino acids.

This clone has only one observation. The chain carries TRBV9 and TRBJ2-7; D gene unclear. Germline CDR1 reads SGDLS; CDR2 reads YYNGEE. V was pared by 0 bases and J by 2 bases, with 6 bases between. This CDR3 region has 13 residues. The CDR3 region has the DNA TGTGCCAGCAGCGTAGGTCAAACCTACGAGCAGTACTTC. This encodes CASSVGQTYEQYF.

This chain connects TRBV19 to TRBJ1-1; 8 positions agree with TRBD1. Losses at the gene ends were 5 bases for V and 5 bases for J; bases not matched to a gene: 7. The CDR3 is 14 amino acids. Germline lookup yields CDR1 LNHDA and CDR2 SQIVND (reference sequence). This chain's CDR3 is CASSFRTGLTEAFF. CDR3 sequence (DNA): TGTGCCAGTAGTTTCCGGACAGGGCTAACTGAAGCTTTCTTT.

The chain combines TRBV4-1 with TRBJ2-7, with 11 bases fitting TRBD2. V lost 1 base, J lost 5 bases, and 4 bases stayed unmatched. Per the germline V gene, CDR1 is MGHRA and CDR2 is YSYEKL. CDR3 length: 15 amino acids. CDR3 DNA sequence: TGCGCCAGCAGCCAAGTGACTAGCGGGACCAACGAGCAGTACTTC. Its protein product is CASSQVTSGTNEQYF.

This clone was counted once. The rearrangement links TRBV25-1 to TRBJ1-1; D unclear. Germline values: CDR1 MGHDK, CDR2 SYGVNS. The CDR3 contains 15 residues. The V end lost 6 bases, the J end lost 9 bases, and 23 bases lay between the germline ends. The CDR3 sequence: CASRSGVPPPYKAFF. The CDR3 nucleotides read TGTGCCAGCAGATCCGGGGTCCCCCCCCCGTACAAAGCTTTCTTT.

This rearrangement joins TRBV9 to TRBJ2-7, with 7 bases aligning to TRBD2. This CDR3 comprises 18 residues. V dropped 4 bases and J dropped 6; count of bases not matched to a gene: 22. From germline, CDR1 is SGDLS and CDR2 YYNGEE. The CDR3 DNA reads as TGTGCCAGCAGCCCCTGGGGGGATAGCGGGTACCTTCTTCGCGAGCAGTACTTC. Residues: CASSPWGDSGYLLREQYF. The full variable domain, with the rest looked up from reference TRBV9 and TRBJ2-7, is DSGVTQTPKHLITATGQRVTLRCSPRSGDLSVYWYQQSLDQGLQFLIQYYNGEERAKGNILERFSAQQFPDLHSELNLSSLELGDSALYFCASSPWGDSGYLLREQYFGPGTRLTVT.

V is TRBV14 and J is TRBJ1-2; a possible D gene is TRBD1 (6 bases). Germline loops: CDR1 SGHDN, CDR2 FVKESK. This CDR3 is built from 18 residues. Trimming cost V 0 bases and J 7 bases, with 24 bases left between them. As DNA, the CDR3 is TGTGCCAGCAGCCAAGATGGCGGAGACAGGCTGGAGCGAGGTGGCTACACCTTC. Translated, it gives CASSQDGGDRLERGGYTF. Complete variable domain (other parts from reference TRBV14 and TRBJ1-2): EAGVTQFPSHSVIEKGQTVTLRCDPISGHDNLYWYRRVMGKEIKFLLHFVKESKQDESGMPNNRFLAERTGGTYSTLKVQPAELEDSGVYFCASSQDGGDRLERGGYTFGSGTRLTVV.

Details on this clone: One junction end disagrees with the germline gene, perhaps due to a read error. Other DNA sequences from this sample encode an identical CDR3 as well. This chain links TRBV27 with TRBJ1-1, with a possible D match to TRBD1 (5 bases). Per the germline V gene, CDR1 is MNHEY and CDR2 is SMNVEV (reference sequence). The CDR3 runs to 13 residues. DNA for the CDR3: TGTGCCAGTAGTTTAACGGGGGGCACTGAAGCTTTCTTT. It translates to CASSLTGGTEAFF.

The chain recombines TRBV7-9 with TRBJ2-3; D may be TRBD1 (6 bases). The germline V gene encodes CDR1 SEHNR and CDR2 FQNEAQ (reference sequence). This CDR3 region has 17 residues. Trimming cost V 4 bases and J 2 bases, with 19 bases left between them. CDR3 residues: CASSSQETGLDTDTQYF. In nucleotides, the CDR3 is TGTGCCAGCAGCTCCCAAGAGACAGGATTGGACACAGATACGCAGTATTTT. Full variable domain (missing parts from reference TRBV7-9 and TRBJ2-3): DTGVSQNPRHKITKRGQNVTFRCDPISEHNRLYWYRQTLGQGPEFLTYFQNEAQLEKSRLLSDRFSAERPKGSFSTLEIQRTEQGDSAMYLCASSSQETGLDTDTQYFGPGTRLTVL.

The chain combines TRBV6-6 with TRBJ1-2; D is perhaps TRBD1 (6 bases). The germline CDR1 and CDR2 sequences are MNHNY and SVGAGI (reference sequence). V was trimmed by 6 bases and J by 4 bases, leaving 12 bases between them. The CDR3 loop spans 13 amino acids. The CDR3 DNA reads as TGTGCCAGCAGCCACACAGGGTTCTATGGCTACACCTTC. It specifies CASSHTGFYGYTF.

This clone has only a few counts. The chain couples TRBV6-4 to TRBJ2-2; 11 bases align to TRBD2. The CDR3 extends over 16 amino acids. CDR1 is MRHNA and CDR2 is SNTAGT in the germline V gene. With V trimmed by 7 bases and J by 8 bases, 12 bases remained unmatched. The CDR3 reads CASIGLNRTSGGELFF. The DNA for the CDR3 is TGTGCCAGCATTGGTTTGAACAGGACTAGCGGGGGGGAGCTGTTTTTT.

The genes are TRBV4-1 and TRBJ1-5, with TRBD1 as a possible D gene (6 bases). The germline gives CDR1 MGHRA, CDR2 YSYEKL. V lost 1 base, J lost 7 bases, and 8 bases lay in between. The CDR3 sequence is 13 residues long. In nucleotides, the CDR3 is TGCGCCAGCAGCCAAGGCGGGGGCCAGCCCCAGCATTTT. Translated: CASSQGGGQPQHF.

This clone was recorded a few times. The V call is TRBV2, the J call TRBJ1-5, with 8 positions matching TRBD1. Germline V gene sequence: CDR1 SNHLY, CDR2 FYNNEI. With V trimmed by 7 bases and J by 6 bases, 11 bases remained unmatched. This CDR3 has 15 residues. The DNA for the CDR3 is TGTGCCAGCATGGAGGGCAGGGGGCTTGGTCAGCCCCAGCATTTT. It yields the protein CASMEGRGLGQPQHF.

This clone has only a few counts. The chain employs TRBV6-1 and TRBJ1-1; no clear D gene. Trimming shortened V by 6 bases and J by 1 base, and 6 bases separated the two germline ends. The CDR3 contains 12 residues. CDR1 MNHNS and CDR2 SASEGT come from the germline V gene. The CDR3 region is CASSLENTEAFF. The CDR3 DNA reads TGTGCCAGCAGCTTAGAGAACACTGAAGCTTTCTTT.

The chain uses TRBV7-9 and TRBJ1-3; TRBD1 might be the D (6 bases). The germline V gene encodes CDR1 SEHNR and CDR2 FQNEAQ (reference sequence). The CDR3 totals 15 residues. Deletions cut 5 bases from V and 0 bases from J, with 11 bases between. In nucleotides, the CDR3 is TGTGCCAGCAGCCCGGACAGTAACTCTGGAAACACCATATATTTT. Encoded protein: CASSPDSNSGNTIYF.

The rearrangement uses TRBV15 and TRBJ1-5, with a possible D match to TRBD1 (6 bases). V was trimmed by 5 bases and J by 2 bases, leaving 10 bases between them. CDR3 size: 14 residues. Per germline, CDR1 LNHNV and CDR2 YYDKDF (reference sequence). The CDR3 is CATSWTVGNQPQHF. CDR3 nucleotide sequence: TGTGCCACCAGCTGGACAGTGGGCAATCAGCCCCAGCATTTT. Variable domain in full (rest from reference TRBV15 and TRBJ1-5): DAMVIQNPRYQVTQFGKPVTLSCSQTLNHNVMYWYQQKSSQAPKLLFHYYDKDFNNEADTPDNFQSRRPNTSFCFLDIRSPGLGDTAMYLCATSWTVGNQPQHFGDGTRLSIL.

Here the CDR3 reads CASRRVEGANNQPQHF. CDR3 nucleotides: TGTGCCAGTAGGAGGGTGGAGGGGGCCAACAATCAGCCCCAGCATTTT. The chain joins TRBV19 to TRBJ1-5, with 7 bases fitting TRBD1. With 6 bases clipped from V and 3 bases from J, the junction kept 11 bases outside the gene matches. There are 16 residues in the CDR3. CDR1 is LNHDA, CDR2 SQIVND, per germline (reference sequence). Drawing the rest from reference TRBV19 and TRBJ1-5, the complete variable domain is DGGITQSPKYLFRKEGQNVTLSCEQNLNHDAMYWYRQDPGQGLRLIYYSQIVNDFQKGDIAEGYSVSREKKESFPLTVTSAQKNPTAFYLCASRRVEGANNQPQHFGDGTRLSIL.

The rearrangement links TRBV6-1 to TRBJ2-2, with D possibly being TRBD1 (6 bases). This CDR3 has 14 amino acids. Germline lookup yields CDR1 MNHNS and CDR2 SASEGT. Between the trimmed V and J ends, which lost 7 bases and 2 bases, there was a span of 11 bases. CDR3 DNA: TGTGCCAGCACTAGGGGACAAAACACCGGGGAGCTGTTTTTT. The encoded protein is CASTRGQNTGELFF.

This clone was observed a few times. The V call is TRBV9, the J call TRBJ2-7; tentatively, D is TRBD1 (6 bases). This CDR3 has 16 amino acids. From germline, CDR1 is SGDLS and CDR2 YYNGEE. V lost 0 bases to trimming and J lost 0 bases, with 13 bases between them. The CDR3 nucleotides read TGTGCCAGCAGCGTAGCCGGGACACCAAGCTCCTACGAGCAGTACTTC. Translation: CASSVAGTPSSYEQYF.